This TCR beta chain was recovered during a study of blood T cells in healthy people across ages. Caucasian, healthy and from Russia, the donors were aged between about 6 and 90. Researchers collected approximately 9.5 milliliters of peripheral blood from every single donor. Extractions gave at least 6 micrograms of total RNA per sample. Trimming removed 0 bases from V and 2 bases from J, with 11 bases in between. The CDR3 consists of 15 residues. In germline, CDR1 is SGHRS, CDR2 YFSETQ. A sample-barcoded 5' primer and a J-beta primer mix were used in a second PCR of roughly 7 to 11 cycles. One entry per CDR3 protein, called by TCRdb with MiXCR from the 5' RACE reads. The sample includes 650,000 to 900,000 distinct CDR3 sequences, around two thirds of them seen just once.

The chain is built from TRBV5-1 and TRBJ1-2, with D perhaps matching TRBD1 (5 bases). The TCR sequence derives from a man aged 25 to 40 in good health. The sample was blood. CDR3 loop: CASSLGLTANYGYTF. CDR3 coding DNA: TGCGCCAGCAGCTTGGGGTTGACAGCAAACTATGGCTACACCTTC.